The clone carrying this T cell receptor beta chain was seen a few times. Germline V lookup: CDR1 SNHLY, CDR2 FYNNEI. Trimming took 7 bases from V and 0 from J, leaving 11 bases between them. The CDR3 contains 14 residues. TCRdb fed the RT-PCR reads into MiXCR, producing one record per CDR3 protein. The repertoire includes approximately 720,000 distinct CDR3 sequences, 14% of them detected once, and roughly 3.6% sits in the top ten. The V and J genes are TRBV2 and TRBJ2-3; D is possibly TRBD1 (5 bases). The source material was memory CD4+ T cells from blood. This clonotype originated in a female donor in good health, serving as a healthy control. This CDR3 is CASNRQLSTDTQYF. The CDR3 region has the DNA TGTGCCAGCAATCGACAGTTGAGCACAGATACGCAGTATTTT.